These 13 T cell receptor beta chains share one sample of origin, sequenced in a study of tumor-infiltrating lymphocytes in primary liver carcinoma. Co-extracted RNA and DNA came from approximately 20-30 mg of unsorted bulk tissue. The authors made TCR beta cDNA from approximately 500 ng total RNA with a constant-region primer. ARM-PCR was slightly modified, and three nested multiplex PCR rounds with it gave rise to the TCR beta libraries. Forward primers for TRBV1-TRBV30 and a C-beta reverse primer served the first two PCR rounds, at about 10 cycles each. TCRdb reprocessed the multiplex PCR reads with MiXCR, giving one entry per CDR3 protein. The table shows approximately 79,000 distinct CDR3 sequences, with about 72% occurring only once. Material: liver tumor tissue from sampling region 4. The subset was: tumor region T4, right-lateral pole. These receptors came from a man aged 40-55 years with primary liver carcinoma and hepatitis B virus infection.

To note about this clonotype: With a much larger clone just one base away, this may be a read error. V usage is TRBV13 and J usage is TRBJ1-1; the D is unclear. This CDR3 is built from 14 residues. Trimming left V 5 bases short and J 5 bases short, with 15 bases between. The V gene's germline CDR1 is PRHDT and CDR2 FYEKMQ (reference sequence). The DNA of the CDR3 is TGTGCCAGCAGCCCCGGGGATGGTGGGACTGAAGCTTTCTTT. Its protein product is CASSPGDGGTEAFF.

Details on this clonotype: One end of the junction is discordant with germline, which a read error may explain. V gene TRBV29-1 combines with J gene TRBJ2-3; the match to TRBD2 covers 7 bases. Germline V CDR1 and CDR2: SQVTM, ANQGSEA. The CDR3 contains 14 residues. The CDR3 spells CSVLGGPVGDTQYF. CDR3 nucleotides: TGTAGCGTCTTGGGAGGGCCGGTGGGAGATACGCAGTATTTT.

Concerning this clonotype: An end of the junction does not agree with germline; a read error may underlie this. This chain connects TRBV30 to TRBJ2-1; the match to TRBD2 covers 7 bases. CDR1 is GTSNPN and CDR2 is SVGIG in the germline V gene (reference sequence). The CDR3 is 15 amino acids. CDR3 nucleotides: TGTGCCTGGAGTCCTGGACTAGGATCCTACAATGAGCGGTTCTTC. The encoded protein is CAWSPGLGSYNERFF. Complete variable domain (other parts from reference TRBV30 and TRBJ2-1): SQTIHQWPATLVQPVGSPLSLECTVEGTSNPNLYWYRQAAGRGLQLLFYSVGIGQISSEVPQNLSASRPQDRQFILSSKKLLLSDSGFYLCAWSPGLGSYNERFFGPGTRLTVL.

The CDR3 loop reads CASSQWGHYEQYF. CDR3 sequence (DNA): TGCGCCAGCAGCCAATGGGGACACTATGAGCAGTACTTC. The rearrangement links TRBV4-1 to TRBJ2-7; a possible D gene is TRBD1 (6 bases). The CDR3 is 13 residues long. V was cut by 2 bases and J by 7 bases, with 12 bases left in between. Germline CDR1 is MGHRA and CDR2 is YSYEKL.

A remark on this clonotype: A read error may be the cause here, since a much bigger clone is one base away. The J gene is TRBJ1-1, the V gene TRBV5-1, with D possibly matching TRBD1 (5 bases). V dropped 4 bases and J dropped 7 bases, with 14 bases sitting between them. Germline V gene sequence: CDR1 SGHRS, CDR2 YFSETQ. The CDR3 covers 13 residues. The CDR3 DNA sequence: TGCGCCAGCAGCCCGGATGGGGGGGTTGAAGCTTTCTTT. This translates into CASSPDGGVEAFF.

V gene TRBV6-5 combines with J gene TRBJ2-5; 7 bases match TRBD1. The CDR3 sequence is 13 residues long. V was pared by 8 bases and J by 2 bases, with 5 bases of the junction left unmatched. Germline V gene data show CDR1 as MNHEY and CDR2 as SVGAGI. The CDR3: CASHRQGQETQYF. In DNA form, the CDR3 reads TGTGCCAGCCATCGACAGGGTCAAGAGACCCAGTACTTC.

This clonotype was counted only a few times. A much larger clonotype is one base distant, so this may be a read error. The chain uses TRBV12-3 or TRBV12-4 and TRBJ2-2; 16 bases are a match to TRBD2. CDR3 length equals 17 residues. The chain's CDR3 is CASGGLAGGPGTGEPFF. The CDR3 DNA is TGTGCCAGCGGGGGACTAGCGGGAGGGCCGGGCACCGGGGAGCCGTTTTTT.

The DNA of the CDR3 is TGTGCCAACACTAAGCCTAGCGACAAGAGTGAGCAGTTCTTC. The encoded protein is CANTKPSDKSEQFF. The chain joins TRBV6-1 to TRBJ2-1; TRBD2 might be the D (6 bases). Trimming removed 10 bases from V and 9 bases from J, with 22 bases in between. The germline gives CDR1 MNHNS, CDR2 SASEGT. This CDR3 has 14 residues.

About this clonotype: This may stem from a read error, because a much larger clone lies one nucleotide away. The J gene is TRBJ2-1, the V gene TRBV10-1; weak D call: TRBD1 (6 bases). This CDR3 region has 12 residues. Germline CDR1 and CDR2: WNHNN and SYGVQD (reference sequence). The CDR3 loop is CASSQGSNVQFF. The CDR3 bases are TGCGCCAGCAGCCAGGGGTCCAATGTGCAGTTCTTC.

Details on this clonotype: A read error may be the cause here, since a much bigger clone is one base away. V and J are TRBV7-9 and TRBJ2-7, with 9 nucleotides matching TRBD1. Germline CDR1 reads SEHNR; CDR2 reads FQNEAQ (reference sequence). There are 15 residues in the CDR3. Trimming cost V 5 bases and J 4 bases; bases outside gene matches: 9. The CDR3 is CASSAQGAKCYEQYF. The CDR3 region has the DNA TGTGCCAGCAGCGCACAGGGGGCAAAGTGTTACGAGCAGTACTTC.

This clonotype showed up many times. The chain employs TRBV29-1 and TRBJ2-1; 8 nucleotides line up with TRBD2. CDR1 SQVTM and CDR2 ANQGSEA come from the germline V gene. The CDR3 is 13 residues long. J gave up 6 bases and V 7 bases, and 8 bases lay outside the gene matches. This CDR3 reads CSAEGTSGNEQFF. The CDR3, as DNA: TGCAGCGCCGAGGGGACTAGTGGCAATGAGCAGTTCTTC.

This clonotype was seen once. A much larger clone lies one base from this, so it may be a read error. This sequence joins TRBV7-9 and TRBJ2-7, with D possibly matching TRBD1 (6 bases). The CDR3 is 13 residues long. CDR1 is SEHNR, CDR2 FQNEAQ, per germline (reference sequence). CDR3: CPSSRDTSYEQYF. DNA for the CDR3: TGTCCCAGCAGCCGGGACACCTCCTACGAGCAGTACTTC.

With regard to this clonotype: No conserved phenylalanine or tryptophan is present at the end of the CDR3, so a read error is the likely explanation. The rearrangement uses TRBV11-2 and TRBJ2-1, with D perhaps TRBD2 (7 bases). CDR1 is SGHAT and CDR2 is FQNNGV in the germline V gene. The CDR3 is 16 amino acids. CDR3 DNA: TGTGCCAGCAGCTTAGGGTGGACGGGGGGCATCAATGGGCAGTTCTAC. This codes for CASSLGWTGGINGQFY.